The 22 T cell receptor beta chains below were found in one sample sequenced in a study of cytomegalovirus exposure and HLA in healthy donors. Use of 60 Vbeta and 13 Jbeta primers characterized the PCR. Sequencing used immunoSEQ multiplex PCR; TCRdb keeps in-frame clones, though not all of them. The sample lists 150,000 or so clones; 75% to 85% were seen once. Sequencing input: PBMCs. The origin of the receptors is a man aged 45-60 years in good health and CMV-seronegative.

The genes are TRBV9 and TRBJ1-1, with D possibly matching TRBD1 (5 bases). CDR3 length: 15 residues. The ends were cut back, 3 bases at V and 1 base at J, with 13 bases in the middle. Germline V gene sequence: CDR1 SGDLS, CDR2 YYNGEE. CDR3 bases: TGTGCCAGCAGCGCAACTTATGACAGGAACACTGAAGCTTTCTTT. The encoded protein is CASSATYDRNTEAFF.

This clone showed up just once. The rearrangement joins TRBV6-4 to TRBJ2-6; TRBD1 is a possible D gene (6 bases). The ends were cut back, 6 bases at V and 0 bases at J, with 9 bases in the middle. The CDR3 spans 15 residues. Germline V gives CDR1 MRHNA, CDR2 SNTAGT. This chain's CDR3 is CASSVDSSGANVLTF. The CDR3 nucleotides are TGTGCCAGCAGCGTGGACAGCTCTGGGGCCAACGTCCTGACTTTC.

This sequence joins TRBV28 and TRBJ1-4, with 9 bases aligning to TRBD1. CDR1 is MDHEN, CDR2 SYDVKM, per germline. The CDR3 totals 14 residues. V was clipped by 5 bases and J by 7 bases; unmatched bases: 5. Here the CDR3 reads CASSLRDRAEKLFF. DNA for the CDR3: TGTGCCAGCAGTCTCCGGGACAGGGCTGAAAAACTGTTTTTT.

The V gene is TRBV6-4, the J gene TRBJ2-1, with 9 nucleotides matching TRBD1. The CDR3 contains 16 residues. Germline CDR1 reads MRHNA; CDR2 reads SNTAGT. J lost 5 bases, V lost 4 bases, and 9 bases had no gene match. In DNA, the CDR3 is TGTGCCAGCAGTGTAACCAGGACAGGGGTTAACAATGAGCAGTTCTTC. This translates into CASSVTRTGVNNEQFF.

The V call is TRBV28, the J call TRBJ2-7; D might be TRBD2 (6 bases). Looked up from germline, CDR1 is MDHEN and CDR2 is SYDVKM. The CDR3 length is 12 residues. Trimming stripped 5 bases from V and 5 bases from J, with 10 bases between. The CDR3 sequence: CASSTSRHEQYF. CDR3 nucleotides: TGTGCCAGCAGTACTAGCAGGCACGAGCAGTACTTC.

The chain links TRBV4-1 to TRBJ1-2; the D is unclear. CDR1 is MGHRA and CDR2 is YSYEKL in the germline V gene. Trimming shortened V by 3 bases and J by 2 bases, and 7 bases separated the two germline ends. The length of the CDR3 is 13 residues. The CDR3 DNA follows: TGCGCCAGCAGCCAGCAGCGGAACTATGGCTACACCTTC. Translating it yields CASSQQRNYGYTF.

This clone was observed a single time. The chain recombines TRBV19 with TRBJ2-2, with 11 nucleotides matching TRBD1. The CDR3 is made up of 16 amino acids. The germline gives CDR1 LNHDA, CDR2 SQIVND (reference sequence). Unmatched junction bases numbered 5, after V lost 4 bases and J lost 4 bases. CDR3 loop: CASSRTGTGGTGELFF. As DNA, the CDR3 is TGTGCCAGTAGTAGAACCGGGACAGGGGGCACCGGGGAGCTGTTTTTT.

V usage is TRBV5-6 and J usage is TRBJ2-2; 9 positions match TRBD2. The CDR3 is 17 amino acids. Germline trimming cut 2 bases from V and 0 bases from J; bases unmatched to any gene: 5. Germline V gene lookup returns CDR1 SGHDT and CDR2 YYEEEE. The CDR3, as DNA: TGTGCCAGCAGCTTAAGCGGGAGGCCTACGAACACCGGGGAGCTGTTTTTT. Protein: CASSLSGRPTNTGELFF.

The chain couples TRBV5-1 to TRBJ2-5, with 10 bases aligning to TRBD1. The CDR3 loop spans 14 amino acids. With V trimmed by 7 bases and J by 1 base, 4 bases remained unmatched. Germline CDR1 SGHRS, CDR2 YFSETQ. The CDR3 loop reads CASGRDRGQETQYF. The CDR3 DNA sequence: TGCGCCAGCGGGCGGGACAGGGGCCAAGAGACCCAGTACTTC. The entire variable domain, with the rest obtained from reference TRBV5-1 and TRBJ2-5, is as follows: KAGVTQTPRYLIKTRGQQVTLSCSPISGHRSVSWYQQTPGQGLQFLFEYFSETQRNKGNFPGRFSGRQFSNSRSEMNVSTLELGDSALYLCASGRDRGQETQYFGPGTRLLVL.

DNA of the CDR3: TGTGCCAGCACTGGGAGGGCAGGTCGGGGAAATGAAAAACTGTTTTTT. It translates to CASTGRAGRGNEKLFF. This chain uses TRBV2 with TRBJ1-4; no clear D. Germline-derived CDR1 and CDR2 are SNHLY and FYNNEI. The V end was cut by 7 bases, the J end by 5 bases, with 20 bases between. The CDR3 has 16 amino acids.

CDR3: CAITRAGLSSYNEQFF. CDR3 DNA: TGTGCCATCACTAGAGCGGGATTAAGCTCCTACAATGAGCAGTTCTTC. The V and J genes are TRBV10-3 and TRBJ2-1, with 7 bases aligning to TRBD2. The CDR3 has 16 amino acids. From germline, CDR1 is ENHRY and CDR2 SYGVKD. Trimming cost V 7 bases and J 0 bases; bases outside gene matches: 9.

This sequence joins TRBV7-9 and TRBJ1-1, with 9 bases lining up with TRBD1. The CDR3 is made up of 15 amino acids. V lost 4 bases, J lost 7 bases, and 10 bases stayed unmatched. In germline, CDR1 is SEHNR, CDR2 FQNEAQ (reference sequence). CDR3 nucleotide sequence: TGTGCCAGCAGCTGGGCGACAGGGGGTGGGGGTGAAGCTTTCTTT. This sequence encodes CASSWATGGGGEAFF.

The rearrangement uses TRBV27 and TRBJ2-3, with a tentative D call TRBD2 (7 bases). Germline V gene data show CDR1 as MNHEY and CDR2 as SMNVEV (reference sequence). There are 14 residues in the CDR3. Trimming stripped 10 bases from V and 2 bases from J, with 16 bases between. The CDR3 loop is CATHRGGLTDTQYF. CDR3 DNA sequence: TGTGCCACCCATAGGGGGGGCCTCACAGATACGCAGTATTTT.

V usage is TRBV5-1 and J usage is TRBJ2-5; 8 nucleotides agree with TRBD1. V was clipped by 1 base and J by 1 base; unmatched bases: 9. Germline CDR1 is SGHRS and CDR2 is YFSETQ. The CDR3 length is 17 residues. CDR3 bases: TGCGCCAGCAGCTTGTACGGGACAGGACCTTTCCAAGAGACCCAGTACTTC. Its protein product is CASSLYGTGPFQETQYF.

V gene TRBV9 combines with J gene TRBJ2-5; no firm D call. Per the germline V gene, CDR1 is SGDLS and CDR2 is YYNGEE. CDR3 length: 16 amino acids. With 0 bases removed from V and 2 bases from J, the gap between germline ends came to 14 bases. CDR3 amino acids: CASSVDVGREQETQYF. Written as DNA, the CDR3 is TGTGCCAGCAGCGTAGACGTGGGCAGAGAACAAGAGACCCAGTACTTC.

CDR3 coding DNA: TGTGCCAGCAGTTACCAAAGCGGGAGTGTTACTACCTCCCGCCCCACCAATGAGCAGTTCTTC. Protein: CASSYQSGSVTTSRPTNEQFF. The chain carries TRBV9 and TRBJ2-1, with 8 bases fitting TRBD2. This CDR3 comprises 21 residues. Unmatched junction bases numbered 28, after V lost 5 bases and J lost 6 bases. CDR1 SGDLS and CDR2 YYNGEE come from the germline V gene.

In this sample, this clone turned up once. The CDR3 here is CASSFPTSGSARFF. CDR3 DNA: TGTGCCAGCAGCTTCCCGACTAGCGGGAGTGCGCGGTTCTTC. V gene TRBV7-9 combines with J gene TRBJ2-1; 12 nucleotides match TRBD2. V dropped 3 bases and J dropped 15; count of bases not matched to a gene: 9. CDR3 length equals 14 residues. The germline V gene has CDR1 SEHNR and CDR2 FQNEAQ (reference sequence).

This clone has only one observation. CDR3 sequence reads: CASSLFSLAVLGDTGELFF. The CDR3 DNA sequence: TGTGCCAGCAGCTTGTTCTCCCTAGCGGTCCTAGGGGACACCGGGGAGCTGTTTTTT. V is TRBV5-4 and J is TRBJ2-2; TRBD2 matches 7 bases. Germline V gives CDR1 SGHNT, CDR2 YYREEE (reference sequence). V dropped 1 base and J dropped 3; count of bases not matched to a gene: 15. The CDR3 contains 19 residues.

The rearrangement links TRBV12-5 to TRBJ1-1, with D unclear. Trimming took off 5 bases at V and 0 bases at J, with 7 bases between the two ends. CDR1 and CDR2 from the germline V gene are LGHNT and FRNRAP. The CDR3 length is 13 residues. CDR3 sequence reads: CASGPLMNTEAFF. CDR3 DNA: TGTGCTAGTGGTCCCTTAATGAACACTGAAGCTTTCTTT.

The genes are TRBV7-2 and TRBJ1-1, with D perhaps TRBD1 (6 bases). Deletions cut 4 bases from V and 4 bases from J, with 22 bases between. CDR1 is SGHTA and CDR2 is FQGNSA in the germline V gene. This CDR3 is 17 amino acids long. The CDR3 protein is CASSSSPQGWDGTEAFF. CDR3 coding DNA: TGTGCCAGCAGCTCAAGCCCACAGGGATGGGATGGCACTGAAGCTTTCTTT.

The chain uses TRBV29-1 and TRBJ1-2; D unresolved. Germline V CDR1 and CDR2: SQVTM, ANQGSEA. This CDR3 has 12 residues. V was shortened by 6 bases and J by 1 base, with 9 bases between the two germline ends. The CDR3 DNA is TGCAGCGTCCAGGAATATAACTATGGCTACACCTTC. Its protein product is CSVQEYNYGYTF.

The sample holds one count of this clone. The chain recombines TRBV27 with TRBJ1-1; D gene uncertain. Trimming pared 8 bases from V and 8 bases from J, leaving 15 bases between. The germline gives CDR1 MNHEY, CDR2 SMNVEV (reference sequence). There are 12 residues in the CDR3. The CDR3 DNA reads TGTGCCAGCCACGGGATCGCCACCGAAGCTTTCTTT. Translated, it gives CASHGIATEAFF.